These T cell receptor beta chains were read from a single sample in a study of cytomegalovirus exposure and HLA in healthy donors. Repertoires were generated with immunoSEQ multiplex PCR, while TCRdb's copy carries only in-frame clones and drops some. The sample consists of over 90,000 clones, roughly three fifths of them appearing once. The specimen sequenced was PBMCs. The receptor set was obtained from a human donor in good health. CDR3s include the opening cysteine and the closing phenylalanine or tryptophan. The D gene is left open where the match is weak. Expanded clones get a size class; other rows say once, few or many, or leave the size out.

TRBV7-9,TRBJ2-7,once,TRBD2,CASSLDTTSYYEQYF,TGTGCCAGCAGCTTAGACACGACTAGCTACTACGAGCAGTACTTC
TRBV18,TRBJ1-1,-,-,CASSLGTSEAFF,TGTGCCAGCTCACTAGGGACATCTGAAGCTTTCTTT
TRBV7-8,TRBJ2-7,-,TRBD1,CASSRQQGQEQYF,TGTGCCAGCAGCCGACAACAGGGGCAAGAGCAGTACTTC
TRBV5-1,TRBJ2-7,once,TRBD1,CASSLGQGAYEQYF,TGCGCCAGCAGCCTGGGACAGGGGGCCTACGAGCAGTACTTC
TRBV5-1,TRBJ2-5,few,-,CASSSGKETQYF,TGCGCCAGCAGCTCAGGGAAAGAGACCCAGTACTTC
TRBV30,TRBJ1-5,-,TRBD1,CAWTKGQGNQPQHF,TGTGCCTGGACCAAGGGACAGGGGAATCAGCCCCAGCATTTT
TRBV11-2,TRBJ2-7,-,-,CASSVPSRGSSYEQYF,TGTGCCAGCAGCGTACCATCTCGAGGGAGCTCCTACGAGCAGTACTTC
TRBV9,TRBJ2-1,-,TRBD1,CASSAQGAGYNEQFF,TGTGCCAGCAGCGCCCAGGGGGCCGGATACAATGAGCAGTTCTTC
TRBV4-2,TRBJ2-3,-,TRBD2,CASTAGSGGYTDTQYF,TGTGCCAGCACCGCGGGTAGCGGGGGTTACACAGATACGCAGTATTTT
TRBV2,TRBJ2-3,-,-,CASSEVTSRDTDTQYF,TGTGCCAGCAGTGAAGTAACTAGCAGAGACACAGATACGCAGTATTTT
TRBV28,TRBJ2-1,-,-,CASTGGNEQFF,TGTGCCAGCACCGGGGGAAATGAGCAGTTCTTC
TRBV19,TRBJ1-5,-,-,CASSRGFGSQPQHF,TGTGCCAGTTCCAGGGGTTTCGGTAGTCAGCCCCAGCATTTT
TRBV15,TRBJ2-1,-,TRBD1,CATSRDRGGTGAWETGEQFF,TGTGCCACCAGCAGAGATCGTGGGGGGACAGGGGCCTGGGAGACTGGTGAGCAGTTCTTC
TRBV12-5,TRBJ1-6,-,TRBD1,CASGWMGQLNSPLHF,TGTGCTAGTGGTTGGATGGGACAGCTGAATTCACCCCTCCACTTT
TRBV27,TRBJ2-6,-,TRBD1,CASSRTGGVSSGANVLTF,TGTGCCAGCAGCCGAACAGGGGGCGTCTCCTCTGGGGCCAACGTCCTGACTTTC
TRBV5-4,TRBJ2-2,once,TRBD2,CASSSRGLAGGRDGELFF,TGTGCCAGCAGCTCACGCGGACTAGCGGGAGGGCGTGACGGGGAGCTGTTTTTT
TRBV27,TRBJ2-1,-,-,CASSLGGAGNEQFF,TGTGCCAGCAGTTTAGGCGGAGCTGGCAATGAGCAGTTCTTC
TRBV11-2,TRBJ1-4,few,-,CASSLGGGVVNEKLFF,TGTGCCAGCAGCTTAGGCGGGGGGGTCGTTAATGAAAAACTGTTTTTT
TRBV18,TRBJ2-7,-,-,CASSLRQFYEQYF,TGTGCCAGCTCACTGAGACAGTTTTACGAGCAGTACTTC
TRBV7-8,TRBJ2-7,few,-,CASSSRTGISYEQYF,TGTGCCAGCAGCTCCCGCACCGGGATCTCCTACGAGCAGTACTTC
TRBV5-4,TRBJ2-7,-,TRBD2,CASSRGGSDSYEQYF,TGTGCCAGCAGCCGGGGGGGTAGTGACTCCTACGAGCAGTACTTC
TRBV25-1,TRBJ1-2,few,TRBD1,CASSELGQPYGYTF,TGTGCCAGCAGTGAACTGGGACAGCCCTATGGCTACACCTTC
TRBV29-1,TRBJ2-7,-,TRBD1,CSARGGTGVYEQYF,TGCAGCGCCCGGGGTGGGACAGGGGTCTACGAGCAGTACTTC
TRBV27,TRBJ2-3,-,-,CASSGGLVPTQYF,TGTGCCAGCAGTGGGGGGTTAGTCCCAACGCAGTATTTT
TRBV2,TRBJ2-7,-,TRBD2,CASSPGLGDEQYF,TGTGCCAGCAGTCCGGGACTAGGAGACGAGCAGTACTTC
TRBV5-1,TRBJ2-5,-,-,CASSLYSQETQYF,TGCGCCAGCAGCTTGTACAGTCAAGAGACCCAGTACTTC
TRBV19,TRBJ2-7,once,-,CASSEGYEQYF,TGTGCCAGTAGTGAGGGCTACGAGCAGTACTTC
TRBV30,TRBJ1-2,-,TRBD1,CAWSAGGYGYTF,TGTGCCTGGAGTGCAGGGGGCTATGGCTACACCTTC
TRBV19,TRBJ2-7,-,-,CASSIVGKAASEQYF,TGTGCCAGTAGTATCGTGGGTAAGGCGGCTAGCGAGCAGTACTTC
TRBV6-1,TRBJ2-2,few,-,CASAGLAVTGELFF,TGTGCCAGTGCGGGGCTAGCTGTCACCGGGGAGCTGTTTTTT
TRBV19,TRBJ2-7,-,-,CASSSIWGVHEQYF,TGTGCCAGTAGTTCGATATGGGGCGTCCACGAGCAGTACTTC
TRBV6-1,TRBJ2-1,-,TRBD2,CASRSGGGGSDEQFF,TGTGCCAGCAGATCGGGGGGTGGGGGTTCGGATGAGCAGTTCTTC
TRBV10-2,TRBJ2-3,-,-,CASSEDRHGLSTDTQYF,TGCGCCAGCAGTGAGGACAGGCACGGATTGAGCACAGATACGCAGTATTTT
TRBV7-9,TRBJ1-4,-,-,CASSPRPRGGNEKLFF,TGTGCCAGCAGCCCCCGTCCACGGGGAGGTAATGAAAAACTGTTTTTT
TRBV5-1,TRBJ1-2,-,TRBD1,CASSPGQKNYGYTF,TGCGCCAGCAGCCCGGGACAGAAGAACTATGGCTACACCTTC
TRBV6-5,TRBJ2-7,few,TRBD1,CATLAGGQAYEQYF,TGTGCCACCTTGGCAGGGGGCCAGGCCTACGAGCAGTACTTC